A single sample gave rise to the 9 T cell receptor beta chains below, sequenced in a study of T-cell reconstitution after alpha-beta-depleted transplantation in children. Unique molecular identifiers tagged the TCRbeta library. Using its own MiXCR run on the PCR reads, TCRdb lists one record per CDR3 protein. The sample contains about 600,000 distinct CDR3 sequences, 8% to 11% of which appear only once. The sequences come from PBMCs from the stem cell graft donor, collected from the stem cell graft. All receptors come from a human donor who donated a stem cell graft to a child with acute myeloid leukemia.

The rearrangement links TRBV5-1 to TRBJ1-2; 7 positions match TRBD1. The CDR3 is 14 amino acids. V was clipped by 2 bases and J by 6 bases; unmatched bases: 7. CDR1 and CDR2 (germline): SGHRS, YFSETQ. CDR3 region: CASSFNRGVHGYTF. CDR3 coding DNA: TGCGCCAGCAGCTTCAACAGGGGAGTTCATGGCTACACCTTC.

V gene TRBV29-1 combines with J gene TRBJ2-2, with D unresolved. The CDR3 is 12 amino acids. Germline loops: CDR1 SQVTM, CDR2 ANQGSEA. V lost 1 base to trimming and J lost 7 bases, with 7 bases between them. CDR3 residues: CSVEVVGGELFF. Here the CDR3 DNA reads TGCAGCGTTGAAGTAGTAGGCGGGGAGCTGTTTTTT.

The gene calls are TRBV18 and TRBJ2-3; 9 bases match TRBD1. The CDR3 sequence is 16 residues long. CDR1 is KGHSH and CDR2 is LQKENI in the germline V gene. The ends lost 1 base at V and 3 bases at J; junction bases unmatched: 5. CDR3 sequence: CASSPLGTGITDTQYF. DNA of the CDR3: TGTGCCAGCTCACCACTCGGGACAGGGATTACAGATACGCAGTATTTT.

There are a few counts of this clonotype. This CDR3 reads CASRHRDLGTEAFF. In DNA, the CDR3 is TGCGCCAGCCGCCACAGGGACTTGGGGACTGAAGCTTTCTTT. The J gene is TRBJ1-1, the V gene TRBV5-1, with D perhaps matching TRBD1 (6 bases). Germline values: CDR1 SGHRS, CDR2 YFSETQ. Deletions cut 7 bases from V and 5 bases from J, with 18 bases between. This CDR3 is 14 amino acids long.

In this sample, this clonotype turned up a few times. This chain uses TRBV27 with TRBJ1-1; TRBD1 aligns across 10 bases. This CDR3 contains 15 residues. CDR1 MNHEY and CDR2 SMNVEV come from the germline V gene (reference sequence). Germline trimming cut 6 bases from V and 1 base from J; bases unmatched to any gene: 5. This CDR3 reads CASRPGQGPNTEAFF. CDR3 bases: TGTGCCAGCAGGCCGGGACAGGGGCCGAACACTGAAGCTTTCTTT.

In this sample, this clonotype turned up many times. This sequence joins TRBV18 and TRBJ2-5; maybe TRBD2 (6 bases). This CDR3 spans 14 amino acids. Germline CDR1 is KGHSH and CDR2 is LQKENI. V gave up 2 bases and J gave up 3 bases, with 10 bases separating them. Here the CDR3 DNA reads TGTGCCAGCTCACCAGGACTACCAGAAGAGACCCAGTACTTC. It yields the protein CASSPGLPEETQYF.

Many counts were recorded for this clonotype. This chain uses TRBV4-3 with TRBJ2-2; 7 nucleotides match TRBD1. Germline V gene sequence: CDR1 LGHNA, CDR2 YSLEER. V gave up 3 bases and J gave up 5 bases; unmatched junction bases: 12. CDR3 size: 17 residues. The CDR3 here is CASSQELPGGSTGELFF. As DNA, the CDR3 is TGCGCCAGCAGCCAGGAACTTCCAGGGGGAAGTACCGGGGAGCTGTTTTTT.

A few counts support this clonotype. CDR3 nucleotide sequence: TGTGCCAGCAGTTCTCGACGTTACTACAATGAGCAGTTCTTC. Residues: CASSSRRYYNEQFF. V and J are TRBV12-3 or TRBV12-4 and TRBJ2-1; D remains unclear. The CDR3 has 14 residues. V was trimmed by 4 bases and J by 3 bases, leaving 10 bases between them.

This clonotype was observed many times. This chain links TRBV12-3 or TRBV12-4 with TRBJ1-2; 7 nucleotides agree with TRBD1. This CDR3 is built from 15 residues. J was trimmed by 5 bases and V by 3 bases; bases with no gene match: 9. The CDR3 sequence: CASSLGEQGLYGYTF. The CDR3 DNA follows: TGTGCCAGCAGTTTGGGAGAACAGGGGCTGTATGGCTACACCTTC.